These 15 T cell receptor beta chains were all obtained from the same sample, sequenced in a study of early T cells in non-severe SARS-CoV-2 infection. TCRdb reprocessed the 5' RACE reads with MiXCR, giving one entry per CDR3 protein. Seen here are 75,000 to 90,000 distinct CDR3 sequences, less than 11% observed once, and the top ten hold about 8.2%. This specimen consisted of whole blood, obtained at baseline. The receptors were gathered from an adult who was a healthcare worker with PCR-confirmed SARS-CoV-2 infection or an uninfected control (not recorded which).

This clonotype was observed a handful of times. The V and J genes are TRBV2 and TRBJ2-5, with D maybe TRBD1 (6 bases). V was pared by 4 bases and J by 5 bases, with 11 bases between. Germline lookup yields CDR1 SNHLY and CDR2 FYNNEI. CDR3 length equals 13 residues. CDR3 sequence: CASSGTARETQYF. Here the CDR3 DNA reads TGTGCCAGCAGTGGGACAGCACGGGAGACCCAGTACTTC.

The chain employs TRBV28 and TRBJ2-7; the match to TRBD2 covers 12 bases. The CDR3 runs 15 residues. The germline gives CDR1 MDHEN, CDR2 SYDVKM. With 6 bases clipped from V and 2 bases from J, the junction kept 5 bases outside the gene matches. The CDR3 sequence is CASSPGLAGPYEQYF. In nucleotides, the CDR3 is TGTGCCAGCAGCCCTGGACTAGCGGGACCCTACGAGCAGTACTTC.

This clonotype was found a few times. The rearrangement joins TRBV12-3 or TRBV12-4 to TRBJ1-1; 8 bases are a match to TRBD1. Trimming removed 4 bases from V and 7 bases from J; junction bases left unmatched: 5. This CDR3 comprises 13 residues. CDR3 residues: CASSSGQGLEAFF. In DNA, the CDR3 is TGTGCCAGCAGTTCCGGACAGGGACTTGAAGCTTTCTTT.

The V gene is TRBV6-6, the J gene TRBJ2-6, with 7 bases identical to TRBD1. CDR3 size: 17 residues. CDR1 and CDR2 from the germline V gene are MNHNY and SVGAGI (reference sequence). V dropped 6 bases and J dropped 0; count of bases not matched to a gene: 8. CDR3 sequence: CASRQADRASGANVLTF. CDR3 nucleotides: TGTGCCAGCAGACAGGCAGACAGGGCCTCTGGGGCCAACGTCCTGACTTTC.

The chain couples TRBV10-3 to TRBJ2-5; D not certain. CDR1 and CDR2 (germline): ENHRY, SYGVKD. The V gene lost 0 bases and the J gene lost 5 bases, with 7 bases spanning the gap. The CDR3 is 13 residues long. The CDR3 bases are TGTGCCATCAGTGAGTCGGGTCTGGAGACCCAGTACTTC. It yields the protein CAISESGLETQYF.

This clonotype came up many times. J is TRBJ2-1 and V is TRBV12-3 or TRBV12-4; 10 bases are a match to TRBD2. The CDR3 loop spans 15 amino acids. The V and J ends lost 5 bases and 3 bases, in that order; junction bases with no gene match: 4. As DNA, the CDR3 is TGTGCCAGCAGTCAGAGCGGGAGGGTCTACAATGAGCAGTTCTTC. Translated: CASSQSGRVYNEQFF.

This chain connects TRBV13 to TRBJ2-5, with 7 bases matching TRBD2. The CDR3 is 18 amino acids. V gave up 2 bases and J gave up 1 base; unmatched junction bases: 13. Germline V CDR1 and CDR2: PRHDT, FYEKMQ (reference sequence). The CDR3 DNA reads as TGTGCCAGCAGCTTATCCGGGTGGGCTAGCGGAGCCCAAGAGACCCAGTACTTC. Translated, it gives CASSLSGWASGAQETQYF.

About this clonotype: Given the absence of the conserved phenylalanine or tryptophan at the CDR3 end, a read error is likely. No DNA is shown, since the ends of the CDR3 on it are uncertain; the CDR3 is the one TCRdb lists. The rearrangement joins TRBV2 to TRBJ2-4; the table calls TRBD2, which could not be checked here. The germline V gene encodes CDR1 SNHLY and CDR2 FYNNEI. The CDR3 numbers 10 amino acids, ends counted. The chain's CDR3 is CASSTQGLGA.

The rearrangement uses TRBV5-1 and TRBJ2-7; D may be TRBD1 (5 bases). V was cut by 4 bases and J by 2 bases, with 13 bases left in between. This CDR3 contains 14 residues. Germline-derived CDR1 and CDR2 are SGHRS and YFSETQ. The CDR3 region is CASSPGQVTYEQYF. The CDR3 DNA follows: TGCGCCAGCAGCCCAGGGCAGGTGACCTACGAGCAGTACTTC.

The CDR3 DNA sequence: TGCGCCAGCAGCGCAGAAAGTGGGGCGGACACTGAAGCTTTCTTT. As protein: CASSAESGADTEAFF. This sequence joins TRBV5-1 and TRBJ1-1, with D maybe TRBD1 (5 bases). V was pared by 4 bases and J by 3 bases, with 16 bases between. This CDR3 contains 15 residues. CDR1 and CDR2 (germline): SGHRS, YFSETQ.

In this sample, this clonotype turned up a few times. The DNA of the CDR3 is TGTGCCAGCAGTTTCCCTCAGGGACGGGGGGCCAACGTCCTGACTTTC. It specifies CASSFPQGRGANVLTF. The genes are TRBV5-4 and TRBJ2-6; D possibly matches TRBD1 or TRBD2 (5 bases each). The CDR3 is 16 residues long. Between the trimmed V and J ends, which lost 5 bases and 4 bases, there was a span of 16 bases. The germline V gene encodes CDR1 SGHNT and CDR2 YYREEE (reference sequence).

Only a few counts were recorded for this clonotype. The V gene is TRBV2, the J gene TRBJ1-1; TRBD1 matches 7 bases. V was clipped by 7 bases and J by 2 bases; unmatched bases: 4. CDR1 is SNHLY and CDR2 is FYNNEI in the germline V gene. This CDR3 spans 13 amino acids. The CDR3 coding sequence is TGTGCCAGCAAAACAGGGGCTAACACTGAAGCTTTCTTT. It encodes CASKTGANTEAFF.

This clonotype was detected a few times. V usage is TRBV29-1 and J usage is TRBJ2-2; 9 bases are a match to TRBD2. There are 15 residues in the CDR3. Germline CDR1 is SQVTM and CDR2 is ANQGSEA. The junction had 12 bases not matched to a gene; V was cut back by 7 bases and J by 6 bases. CDR3 residues: CSALRGTSWPGELFF. CDR3 sequence (DNA): TGCAGCGCGTTACGAGGGACTAGCTGGCCCGGGGAGCTGTTTTTT.

The chain employs TRBV4-1 and TRBJ2-3; 13 bases line up with TRBD2. This CDR3 contains 15 residues. From germline, CDR1 is MGHRA and CDR2 YSYEKL. V lost 5 bases to trimming and J lost 5 bases; unmatched junction nucleotides: 4. The CDR3 DNA sequence: TGCGCCAGCAGCTCCCGGACTAGCGGGAGAGATACGCAGTATTTT. It specifies CASSSRTSGRDTQYF.

This sequence joins TRBV28 and TRBJ2-3; 9 nucleotides align to TRBD1. The CDR3 loop spans 15 amino acids. The V gene end was trimmed by 7 bases and the J gene end by 2 bases; junction bases not matched to a gene: 7. Germline CDR1 is MDHEN and CDR2 is SYDVKM. CDR3 protein: CASIRDRVPTDTQYF. For the CDR3, the DNA is TGTGCCAGCATTAGGGACAGGGTCCCCACAGATACGCAGTATTTT.